Listed here are 4 T cell receptor beta chains from one sample, sequenced in a study of blood T cell repertoires in COVID-19. Generated by immunoSEQ multiplex PCR, the TCRdb table keeps only in-frame clones and is missing some. Here the sample spans roughly 180,000 clones, approximately 90% being singletons. Sample: peripheral blood. The receptors were gathered from a young woman with acute or convalescent COVID-19.

This chain connects TRBV15 to TRBJ2-5; 8 positions agree with TRBD2. V gave up 1 base and J gave up 2 bases; unmatched junction bases: 9. The germline CDR1 and CDR2 sequences are LNHNV and YYDKDF (reference sequence). This CDR3 comprises 17 residues. CDR3 sequence: CATSRGPTSGKQETQYF. The CDR3 bases are TGTGCCACCAGCAGAGGCCCTACTAGCGGAAAGCAAGAGACCCAGTACTTC.

The J gene is TRBJ1-4, the V gene TRBV30, with D possibly matching TRBD1 (6 bases). Germline CDR1 GTSNPN, CDR2 SVGIG (reference sequence). CDR3 length: 14 amino acids. V shed 0 bases and J shed 10 bases, with 15 bases lying between them. CDR3 sequence reads: CAWSVQGRAGKLFF. Written as DNA, the CDR3 is TGTGCCTGGAGTGTACAGGGAAGGGCCGGAAAACTGTTTTTT. Full variable domain (outside the CDR3, taken from reference TRBV30 and TRBJ1-4): SQTIHQWPATLVQPVGSPLSLECTVEGTSNPNLYWYRQAAGRGLQLLFYSVGIGQISSEVPQNLSASRPQDRQFILSSKKLLLSDSGFYLCAWSVQGRAGKLFFGSGTQLSVL.

This chain connects TRBV19 to TRBJ2-1; TRBD1 is a possible D gene (5 bases). V lost 6 bases and J 4 bases, leaving 13 bases between the germline ends. The CDR3 runs to 14 residues. Per the germline V gene, CDR1 is LNHDA and CDR2 is SQIVND (reference sequence). CDR3 region: CASSLSPGYNEQFF. The CDR3 DNA is TGTGCCAGTAGCCTCTCCCCAGGGTACAATGAGCAGTTCTTC.

The chain carries TRBV21-1 and TRBJ1-1. TRBV21-1 is an annotated pseudogene. CDR3 length: 14 amino acids. CDR3 DNA sequence: TGTGCCAGCAAATTGAGGAACGGTGGAAATGGGGCTTTCTTT. Translating gives CASKLRNGGNGAFF.